These 18 T cell receptor beta chains came from one sample sequenced in a study of shared clonotypes between healthy human individuals. Some clones are missing from TCRdb's copy, which holds only in-frame ones; the method was immunoSEQ multiplex PCR. Among some 800,000 clones listed, 85% to 95% were seen once. As defined, naive CD8 cells were CD45RO-negative and positively selected for CCR7, with terminally differentiated effector memory CD45RA+ cells excluded. Sample: naive CD8+ T cells sorted from blood. These receptors all stem from a man aged 25 to 40 in good health.

The chain is built from TRBV29-1 and TRBJ2-7, with 11 bases matching TRBD1. The CDR3 sequence is 13 residues long. The trim removed 6 bases at V and 3 bases at J, leaving 4 bases unmatched. Germline values: CDR1 SQVTM, CDR2 ANQGSEA. For the CDR3, the DNA is TGCAGCGTCGGGACAGGGGGAGACTACGAGCAGTACTTC. The encoded protein is CSVGTGGDYEQYF.

The V call is TRBV6-5, the J call TRBJ2-1; the match to TRBD2 covers 8 bases. The CDR3 is 15 amino acids. The germline gives CDR1 MNHEY, CDR2 SVGAGI. After removal of 6 bases from V and 3 bases from J, the junction contained 7 bases not matched to a gene. As DNA, the CDR3 is TGTGCCAGCAGCCCGGGACTAGTCGGCTACAATGAGCAGTTCTTC. Its protein is CASSPGLVGYNEQFF.

The J gene is TRBJ2-7, the V gene TRBV4-3, with D possibly being TRBD2 (6 bases). Trimming took off 4 bases at V and 4 bases at J, with 8 bases between the two ends. From germline, CDR1 is LGHNA and CDR2 YSLEER. CDR3 length equals 12 residues. The chain's CDR3 is CASSLGGYEQYF. CDR3 nucleotides: TGCGCCAGCAGCCTCGGAGGGTACGAGCAGTACTTC.

This chain links TRBV7-9 with TRBJ2-1; D might be TRBD2 (6 bases). The length of the CDR3 is 16 residues. V lost 1 base to trimming and J lost 5 bases, with 15 bases between them. The germline CDR1 and CDR2 sequences are SEHNR and FQNEAQ (reference sequence). CDR3 coding DNA: TGTGCCAGCAGCTTAGAAACTAGCCGCGTCAACAATGAGCAGTTCTTC. It encodes CASSLETSRVNNEQFF.

J is TRBJ2-7 and V is TRBV14; TRBD1 might be the D (5 bases). The CDR3 loop spans 14 amino acids. The V end lost 0 bases, the J end lost 5 bases, and 11 bases lay between the germline ends. The germline V gene encodes CDR1 SGHDN and CDR2 FVKESK. CDR3 amino acids: CASSQDPGADEQYF. CDR3 DNA sequence: TGTGCCAGCAGCCAAGACCCTGGGGCGGACGAGCAGTACTTC.

The J gene is TRBJ1-3, the V gene TRBV14; 10 positions agree with TRBD1. V shed 4 bases, J shed 0 bases, and the junction held 12 bases outside the gene matches. The CDR3 is 19 amino acids. CDR1 is SGHDN and CDR2 is FVKESK in the germline V gene. CDR3 sequence: CASSPGTGEREASGNTIYF. For the CDR3, the DNA is TGTGCCAGCAGCCCCGGGACAGGGGAACGAGAAGCCTCTGGAAACACCATATATTTT.

The V gene is TRBV6-5, the J gene TRBJ2-1; 7 nucleotides line up with TRBD1. With V trimmed by 5 bases and J by 8 bases, 9 bases remained unmatched. The CDR3 spans 14 residues. CDR1 is MNHEY, CDR2 SVGAGI, per germline. This CDR3 is CASSRINRGDEQFF. CDR3 DNA sequence: TGTGCCAGCAGTCGAATCAACAGGGGAGATGAGCAGTTCTTC.

The rearrangement uses TRBV6-5 and TRBJ2-1; the D gene is possibly TRBD2 (6 bases). Trimming pared 0 bases from V and 2 bases from J, leaving 8 bases between. The CDR3 is 15 residues long. The germline CDR1 and CDR2 sequences are MNHEY and SVGAGI. DNA for the CDR3: TGTGCCAGCAGTTACTCTAGCGGCCCCTACAATGAGCAGTTCTTC. Translating it yields CASSYSSGPYNEQFF.

V usage is TRBV7-9 and J usage is TRBJ1-1, with D possibly TRBD1 on 6 matching bases. Trimming cost V 5 bases and J 7 bases, with 17 bases left between them. CDR3 size: 14 residues. From germline, CDR1 is SEHNR and CDR2 FQNEAQ (reference sequence). In DNA form, the CDR3 reads TGTGCCAGCAGCGCGGGACAACCGAAGGGTGAAGCTTTCTTT. This encodes CASSAGQPKGEAFF.

A note on this clone: Other DNA sequences from this sample encode an identical CDR3 as well. The chain recombines TRBV27 with TRBJ2-7; 10 positions match TRBD2. The CDR3 sequence is 15 residues long. Germline V gene data show CDR1 as MNHEY and CDR2 as SMNVEV (reference sequence). The V gene end was trimmed by 2 bases and the J gene end by 0 bases; junction bases not matched to a gene: 1. The CDR3 spells CASSLTSGASYEQYF. The DNA for the CDR3 is TGTGCCAGCAGTTTAACTAGCGGGGCCTCCTACGAGCAGTACTTC.

The gene calls are TRBV9 and TRBJ2-2; no clear D gene. The germline CDR1 and CDR2 sequences are SGDLS and YYNGEE. The CDR3 spans 12 residues. Trimming took 4 bases from V and 3 from J, leaving 4 bases between them. Here the CDR3 DNA reads TGTGCCAGCAGCACCCACACCGGGGAGCTGTTTTTT. Translating it yields CASSTHTGELFF.

The rearrangement links TRBV14 to TRBJ1-1; D not resolved. Trimming removed 0 bases from V and 0 bases from J, with 2 bases in between. Germline V gene lookup returns CDR1 SGHDN and CDR2 FVKESK. The CDR3 is 13 residues long. The CDR3: CASSQDLNTEAFF. CDR3 bases: TGTGCCAGCAGCCAAGATCTGAACACTGAAGCTTTCTTT.

The chain carries TRBV11-2 and TRBJ2-7; TRBD1 matches 12 bases. The trim removed 5 bases at V and 6 bases at J, leaving 11 bases unmatched. CDR3 length: 16 amino acids. From germline, CDR1 is SGHAT and CDR2 FQNNGV. For the CDR3, the DNA is TGTGCCAGCAGCCCGTACAGGGGACAGGGGGCGTTCGAGCAGTACTTC. Protein: CASSPYRGQGAFEQYF.

The CDR3 bases are TGTGCCAGCAGCCCCAGGGCGGAAGTCGGCGGCGGGGAGCTGTTTTTT. This translates into CASSPRAEVGGGELFF. The J gene is TRBJ2-2, the V gene TRBV5-4, with D maybe TRBD1 (5 bases). The ends were cut back, 4 bases at V and 7 bases at J, with 20 bases in the middle. The CDR3 spans 16 residues. The germline gives CDR1 SGHNT, CDR2 YYREEE (reference sequence).

The chain combines TRBV29-1 with TRBJ2-1; D might be TRBD2 (6 bases). CDR3 length: 13 amino acids. Germline assignment: CDR1 SQVTM and CDR2 ANQGSEA. V shed 0 bases and J shed 10 bases, with 13 bases lying between them. The CDR3 DNA sequence: TGCAGCGTTGAAGAATTAACCGCGGGGGAGCAGTTCTTC. Its translation: CSVEELTAGEQFF.

V and J are TRBV13 and TRBJ2-5, with D uncertain. The CDR3 sequence is 13 residues long. Trimming took 3 bases from V and 1 from J, leaving 6 bases between them. Germline V gene data show CDR1 as PRHDT and CDR2 as FYEKMQ (reference sequence). Here the CDR3 DNA reads TGTGCCAGCAGCTTTCAACCCCAAGAGACCCAGTACTTC. Its translation: CASSFQPQETQYF.

The chain links TRBV29-1 to TRBJ2-1; D is uncertain. V lost 3 bases and J lost 0, with 12 bases in between. The CDR3 length is 15 residues. Germline V gene sequence: CDR1 SQVTM, CDR2 ANQGSEA. CDR3 amino acids: CSVDSAVSSYNEQFF. The DNA for the CDR3 is TGCAGCGTTGATTCTGCTGTTAGCTCCTACAATGAGCAGTTCTTC.

The CDR3 DNA is TGTGCCAGCCGGGACAGCAGATACGAGCAGTACTTC. Protein: CASRDSRYEQYF. This chain connects TRBV6-1 to TRBJ2-7; 7 bases line up with TRBD1. The CDR3 runs to 12 residues. Per germline, CDR1 MNHNS and CDR2 SASEGT. V dropped 8 bases and J dropped 4; count of bases not matched to a gene: 5.